The 3 T cell receptor beta chains below were found in one sample sequenced in a study of blood T cell repertoires in COVID-19. TCRdb's table, derived via immunoSEQ multiplex PCR, lists solely in-frame clones and lacks some. The repertoire consists of fewer than 200,000 clones, with around 84% occurring once and the leading ten covering 8.3%. Sequenced input: peripheral blood. The receptors derive from a woman aged 55 to 70 with COVID-19, enrolled during active disease.

CDR3 sequence reads: CASSQGSVGHHNSPLHF. The CDR3 DNA sequence: TGTGCCAGCAGCCAAGGAAGTGTGGGACACCATAATTCACCCCTCCACTTT. This rearrangement joins TRBV3-1 (or the pseudogene TRBV3-2) to TRBJ1-6, with D possibly being TRBD1 (6 bases). Germline V gene lookup returns CDR1 LGHDT and CDR2 YNNKEL (reference sequence). There are 17 residues in the CDR3. With 1 base removed from V and 5 bases from J, the gap between germline ends came to 15 bases.

The V call is TRBV25-1, the J call TRBJ1-2; D perhaps matches TRBD1 (5 bases). This CDR3 has 14 residues. Trimming removed 5 bases from V and 0 bases from J, with 10 bases in between. Germline V gene lookup returns CDR1 MGHDK and CDR2 SYGVNS. The CDR3: CASSQQGANYGYTF. DNA of the CDR3: TGTGCCAGCAGTCAGCAGGGCGCTAACTATGGCTACACCTTC.

The chain is built from TRBV19 and TRBJ2-2, with D unresolved. With 5 bases removed from V and 1 base from J, the gap between germline ends came to 23 bases. The CDR3 totals 19 residues. Per the germline V gene, CDR1 is LNHDA and CDR2 is SQIVND (reference sequence). CDR3 loop: CASSPFAPAPPLNTGELFF. Here the CDR3 DNA reads TGTGCCAGTAGTCCTTTTGCCCCCGCGCCCCCTTTGAACACCGGGGAGCTGTTTTTT.